Each of the 25 T cell receptor beta chains below was sequenced from the same sample in a study of graft-versus-host responses after intestinal transplantation. Responders (about 200,000, CFSE-labeled) met about 200,000 stimulators that were irradiated and violet-dye-labeled. Sequencing used immunoSEQ multiplex PCR; TCRdb keeps in-frame clones, though not all of them. Found here are about 21,000 clones, about 33% of them singletons; the top ten hold approximately 9.6%. Here the sequenced sample was alloreactive CD8+ T cells from a mixed lymphocyte reaction culture, taken before intestinal transplant. This sample's subset: CFSE-low proliferating T cells sorted from roughly 6-day pre-transplant mixed lymphocyte reaction (GvH or HvG direction). The receptors come from a human patient who received an intestinal transplant.

This clone appeared a few times. CDR3 nucleotides: TGTGCCAGCACCCTCAATCCCGGGACTACCGGTAGAGGGGAGCTGTTTTTT. Translating gives CASTLNPGTTGRGELFF. V is TRBV7-9 and J is TRBJ2-2; 7 bases fit TRBD2. CDR1 and CDR2 from the germline V gene are SEHNR and FQNEAQ (reference sequence). With V trimmed by 7 bases and J by 8 bases, 19 bases remained unmatched. The CDR3 extends over 17 amino acids.

This clone was detected a few times. The V call is TRBV29-1, the J call TRBJ2-3, with D possibly matching TRBD1 (6 bases). Germline V gene sequence: CDR1 SQVTM, CDR2 ANQGSEA. The CDR3 is 15 amino acids. V lost 3 bases to trimming and J lost 1 base, with 14 bases between them. The CDR3 region has the DNA TGCAGCGTTGAGGGGGCCACAGGGCGCACAGATACGCAGTATTTT. It yields the protein CSVEGATGRTDTQYF.

This clone is classed as medium-sized. The CDR3, as DNA: TGCGCCAGCAGCCAAGAGCAGGCGAGCCGCACTGAAGCTTTCTTT. This translates into CASSQEQASRTEAFF. V is TRBV4-1 and J is TRBJ1-1; no reliable D call. V was trimmed by 0 bases and J by 4 bases, leaving 12 bases between them. Germline assignment: CDR1 MGHRA and CDR2 YSYEKL. The CDR3 has 15 amino acids.

This clone has a handful of counts. The chain recombines TRBV7-6 with TRBJ1-5; 9 nucleotides align to TRBD1. J lost 5 bases, V lost 5 bases, and 7 bases had no gene match. CDR1 is SGHVS and CDR2 is FNYEAQ in the germline V gene. This CDR3 is built from 15 residues. CDR3 DNA: TGTGCCAGCAGCCCCCTCGGGACAGGGTATCAGCCCCAGCATTTT. It is translated as CASSPLGTGYQPQHF.

This clone was seen more than once but under ten times. This rearrangement joins TRBV5-1 to TRBJ1-2; D is perhaps TRBD1 (6 bases). The germline CDR1 and CDR2 sequences are SGHRS and YFSETQ. V lost 5 bases, J lost 0 bases, and 14 bases lay in between. The CDR3 extends over 15 amino acids. CDR3 sequence reads: CASRPLGGSNYGYTF. CDR3 bases: TGCGCCAGCAGACCCCTAGGGGGATCTAACTATGGCTACACCTTC.

This clone appeared a few times. This chain joins TRBV19 and TRBJ1-2; 9 positions match TRBD1. CDR3 length: 17 residues. Germline CDR1 reads LNHDA; CDR2 reads SQIVND (reference sequence). After removal of 4 bases from V and 3 bases from J, the junction contained 12 bases not matched to a gene. For the CDR3, the DNA is TGTGCCAGTAGTACCCTAACAGGGGGCACGGTGGACTATGGCTACACCTTC. Protein sequence: CASSTLTGGTVDYGYTF.

In this sample, this clone turned up a few times. The rearrangement uses TRBV5-1 and TRBJ2-1; TRBD2 matches at 8 bases. V lost 10 bases to trimming and J lost 8 bases; unmatched junction nucleotides: 23. CDR1 is SGHRS, CDR2 YFSETQ, per germline. The CDR3 has 17 amino acids. DNA for the CDR3: TGCGCCCGCACCCCAACCTTCCGGGGGGCGCGGGGGGATGAGCAGTTCTTC. Protein product: CARTPTFRGARGDEQFF.

J is TRBJ2-1 and V is TRBV11-2, with 8 bases lining up with TRBD2. The CDR3 spans 20 residues. From germline, CDR1 is SGHAT and CDR2 FQNNGV. V dropped 0 bases and J dropped 5; count of bases not matched to a gene: 18. DNA for the CDR3: TGTGCCAGCAGCTTAGACCCCGACACTCGGGGGGGGACTAGGGACAATGAGCAGTTCTTC. Amino acid sequence: CASSLDPDTRGGTRDNEQFF.

The V and J genes are TRBV4-1 and TRBJ1-3; D remains ambiguous. This CDR3 has 16 residues. Trimming cost V 1 base and J 0 bases, with 10 bases left between them. Germline V gene lookup returns CDR1 MGHRA and CDR2 YSYEKL. The CDR3 DNA follows: TGCGCCAGCAGCCAAGTCTCCGGCAGCTCTGGAAACACCATATATTTT. Its protein product is CASSQVSGSSGNTIYF.

By sample fraction, this clone is medium-sized. This CDR3 is CASSDGREQYF. Written as DNA, the CDR3 is TGCGCCAGCAGTGATGGTCGCGAGCAGTACTTC. This rearrangement joins TRBV10-1 to TRBJ2-7, with unresolved D. The CDR3 totals 11 residues. V dropped 3 bases and J dropped 6 bases, with 6 bases sitting between them. Germline CDR1 is WNHNN and CDR2 is SYGVQD (reference sequence).

For the CDR3, the DNA is TGTGCCAGCAGCTTGGGACAGCCCGCTAACTATGGCTACACCTTC. It specifies CASSLGQPANYGYTF. The rearrangement joins TRBV7-7 to TRBJ1-2, with 7 positions matching TRBD1. This CDR3 contains 15 residues. After removal of 3 bases from V and 0 bases from J, the junction contained 4 bases not matched to a gene. The V gene's germline CDR1 is SSHAT and CDR2 FNYEAQ (reference sequence). The complete variable domain, with remaining parts taken from reference TRBV7-7 and TRBJ1-2, reads GAGVSQSPRYKVTKRGQDVTLRCDPISSHATLYWYQQALGQGPEFLTYFNYEAQPDKSGLPSDRFSAERPEGSISTLTIQRTEQRDSAMYRCASSLGQPANYGYTFGSGTRLTVV.

The rearrangement joins TRBV7-6 to TRBJ2-1; 9 bases match TRBD1. The germline gives CDR1 SGHVS, CDR2 FNYEAQ. Trimming removed 5 bases from V and 3 bases from J; junction bases left unmatched: 8. This CDR3 has 16 amino acids. The CDR3 DNA is TGTGCCAGCAGCGATGGGACAGGGAGAATCTACAATGAGCAGTTCTTC. Translated, it gives CASSDGTGRIYNEQFF.

This clone is judged medium-sized. The CDR3 sequence: CASSEDHFHGYTF. The CDR3 coding sequence is TGTGCCAGCAGTGAGGACCATTTCCATGGCTACACCTTC. The chain combines TRBV6-1 with TRBJ1-2, with D hard to call. Germline V gene sequence: CDR1 MNHNS, CDR2 SASEGT. The CDR3 consists of 13 residues. Trimming cost V 3 bases and J 6 bases, with 11 bases left between them.

The genes are TRBV15 and TRBJ1-2; 8 bases align to TRBD1. This CDR3 has 19 residues. J was trimmed by 4 bases and V by 5 bases; bases with no gene match: 21. Germline lookup yields CDR1 LNHNV and CDR2 YYDKDF (reference sequence). The CDR3 DNA is TGTGCCACCAGCCCTTTTCCGGGACAGGTAATTGCCGCTGGCTATGGCTACACCTTC. Encoded protein: CATSPFPGQVIAAGYGYTF. The full variable domain, rest sourced from reference TRBV15 and TRBJ1-2, is DAMVIQNPRYQVTQFGKPVTLSCSQTLNHNVMYWYQQKSSQAPKLLFHYYDKDFNNEADTPDNFQSRRPNTSFCFLDIRSPGLGDTAMYLCATSPFPGQVIAAGYGYTFGSGTRLTVV.

This clone is categorized as medium-sized. The chain is built from TRBV6-5 and TRBJ2-1; D remains unclear. The length of the CDR3 is 16 residues. V lost 0 bases and J lost 2, with 11 bases in between. Germline-derived CDR1 and CDR2 are MNHEY and SVGAGI. The CDR3 here is CASSYSEARPYNEQFF. The CDR3, as DNA: TGTGCCAGCAGTTACTCGGAAGCGAGACCCTACAATGAGCAGTTCTTC.

Comments on this clone: The same CDR3 can be traced to other DNA sequences in this sample. The rearrangement joins TRBV27 to TRBJ2-7; 9 bases line up with TRBD1. CDR1 is MNHEY, CDR2 SMNVEV, per germline (reference sequence). The CDR3 totals 13 residues. With V trimmed by 3 bases and J by 3 bases, 0 bases remained unmatched. The CDR3, as DNA: TGTGCCAGCAGTTTGACAGGGGGCTACGAGCAGTACTTC. Its translation is CASSLTGGYEQYF.

This clone was counted a few times. The rearrangement links TRBV21-1 to TRBJ2-5; TRBD2 was called by the table and not checked on the DNA. TRBV21-1 is designated a pseudogene. This CDR3 region has 16 residues. Written as DNA, the CDR3 is TGTGCCAGCAGCAAGACACTAGCGGGAGCGGGGGAGACCCAGTACTTC. Protein product: CASSKTLAGAGETQYF.

There are a few counts of this clone. V usage is TRBV28 and J usage is TRBJ2-2; D unresolved. Germline CDR1 reads MDHEN; CDR2 reads SYDVKM. This CDR3 is 15 amino acids long. Trimming left V 0 bases short and J 3 bases short, with 8 bases between. DNA of the CDR3: TGTGCCAGCAGTTTATGGGACGGAGACACCGGGGAGCTGTTTTTT. It is translated as CASSLWDGDTGELFF.

The rearrangement links TRBV4-1 to TRBJ2-3; no clear D gene. Germline-derived CDR1 and CDR2 are MGHRA and YSYEKL. The CDR3 covers 14 residues. Trimming removed 4 bases from V and 2 bases from J, with 10 bases in between. The DNA of the CDR3 is TGCGCCAGCAGCCTGCCCGACAACACAGATACGCAGTATTTT. Encoded protein: CASSLPDNTDTQYF.

The chain joins TRBV11-3 to TRBJ2-7; TRBD2 aligns across 9 bases. This CDR3 is built from 15 residues. V lost 0 bases, J lost 2 bases, and 2 bases stayed unmatched. Germline loops: CDR1 SGHNT, CDR2 YENEEA. In nucleotides, the CDR3 is TGTGCCAGCAGCTTAGAGGCTAGCGGGGCCTACGAGCAGTACTTC. Its translation is CASSLEASGAYEQYF. Supplemented by reference TRBV11-3 and TRBJ2-7, the full variable domain reads EAGVVQSPRYKIIEKKQPVAFWCNPISGHNTLYWYLQNLGQGPELLIRYENEEAVDDSQLPKDRFSAERLKGVDSTLKIQPAELGDSAVYLCASSLEASGAYEQYFGPGTRLTVT.

The genes are TRBV18 and TRBJ2-5, with TRBD2 matching 10 bases. Germline V gene data show CDR1 as KGHSH and CDR2 as LQKENI. Germline trimming cut 2 bases from V and 3 bases from J; bases unmatched to any gene: 15. The CDR3 extends over 19 amino acids. This CDR3 is CASSPRTGDSGRPEETQYF. CDR3 DNA sequence: TGTGCCAGCTCACCAAGAACGGGGGATAGCGGGAGGCCCGAAGAGACCCAGTACTTC.

The rearrangement links TRBV6-6 to TRBJ1-2; D not resolved. The CDR3 is 14 residues long. In germline, CDR1 is MNHNY, CDR2 SVGAGI (reference sequence). V was cut by 5 bases and J by 8 bases, with 18 bases left in between. This CDR3 reads CASSVDTLSFGYTF. DNA for the CDR3: TGTGCCAGCAGTGTAGACACCCTAAGTTTCGGCTACACCTTC.

Written as DNA, the CDR3 is TGTGCCAGCAGCTCCGGACTAGCGGGGGAGACCCGCTCCTACGAGCAGTACTTC. It codes for CASSSGLAGETRSYEQYF. The rearrangement uses TRBV7-6 and TRBJ2-7; 13 bases align to TRBD2. The trim removed 4 bases at V and 0 bases at J, leaving 9 bases unmatched. Germline CDR1 reads SGHVS; CDR2 reads FNYEAQ. CDR3 length: 18 residues. Supplemented by reference TRBV7-6 and TRBJ2-7, the full variable domain reads GAGVSQSPRYKVTKRGQDVALRCDPISGHVSLYWYRQALGQGPEFLTYFNYEAQQDKSGLPNDRFSAERPEGSISTLTIQRTEQRDSAMYRCASSSGLAGETRSYEQYFGPGTRLTVT.

This clone was seen a handful of times. The chain couples TRBV19 to TRBJ2-2; 10 positions match TRBD1. Unmatched junction bases numbered 7, after V lost 5 bases and J lost 7 bases. The CDR3 covers 15 residues. Looked up from germline, CDR1 is LNHDA and CDR2 is SQIVND (reference sequence). The CDR3 sequence is CASSPWTGGGGELFF. CDR3 DNA sequence: TGTGCCAGTAGTCCCTGGACAGGGGGAGGCGGGGAGCTGTTTTTT.

This chain uses TRBV7-6 with TRBJ2-2, with 8 nucleotides matching TRBD2. Per the germline V gene, CDR1 is SGHVS and CDR2 is FNYEAQ. V lost 5 bases, J lost 5 bases, and 7 bases stayed unmatched. The CDR3 covers 15 residues. CDR3 sequence (DNA): TGTGCCAGCAGCCCCGGGACGGGGGGGACCGGGGAGCTGTTTTTT. Its protein is CASSPGTGGTGELFF.